This T cell receptor (beta chain) was recorded in a study of shared clonotypes between healthy human individuals. Study at large: The study used three CD4 naive, three CD4 memory, two CD8 naive and one CD8 memory plate per donor. General observations from the study: With few donors, the genetic and exposure-history diversity represented was limited. Relative to their counterparts shared across all four donors, non-shared clonotypes exhibited diminished generation probabilities.

Authors' methods: In the immunoSEQ data, sequences were junction-only and lacked quality scores, so filtering differed. Method: immunoSEQ multiplex PCR; TCRdb's copy keeps in-frame clones and lacks some. The V and J calls and the clone size are those of that table, but D and trimming were determined from the DNA. This sample carries roughly 2.4 million clones, about 94% of them seen once, and the ten largest clones take approximately 0.13%. As for this clone: The antigen is not known.

The receptor comes from a man younger than 35 in good health. The sample was naive CD4+ T cells sorted from blood. Subset noted: CD45RA+ positively selected.

DNA of the CDR3: TGTGCCAGCAGCTTAGCTGGGACAGGGGTGGTTTATGTTGAAGCTTTCTTT. As protein: CASSLAGTGVVYVEAFF. The chain employs TRBV7-2 and TRBJ1-1; TRBD1 matches 10 bases. J lost 7 bases, V lost 0 bases, and 11 bases had no gene match. Germline loops: CDR1 SGHTA, CDR2 FQGNSA. The CDR3 is 17 residues long.